This T cell receptor beta chain derives from a study of Graves' ophthalmopathy and Graves' hyperthyroidism. Exclusion criteria comprised other autoimmune diseases, uncontrolled infections, pregnancy or lactation in patients. Orbital computed tomography, together with clinical symptoms, serum thyroxine, TRAb and thyroid ultrasound, was used for diagnosis. RNA transcripts were the source from which TCR beta CDR3 regions were amplified. The authors performed first-round RT-PCR with HTBI primers and then a second-round multiplex PCR. TCRdb reprocessed the multiplex PCR reads via MiXCR and lists one record per CDR3 protein. Of approximately 480,000 distinct CDR3 sequences listed, roughly an eighth are singletons. Points from the study as a whole: In separating ophthalmopathy from stable hyperthyroidism, a 13-signature model achieved roughly 87% sensitivity and nearly 84% specificity.

Germline loops: CDR1 DFQATT, CDR2 SNEGSKA (reference sequence). The CDR3 length is 12 residues. After removal of 5 bases from V and 4 bases from J, the junction contained 4 bases not matched to a gene. This clonotype was counted ten times or more. Antigen: not known. The V call is TRBV20-1, the J call TRBJ1-1, with 7 bases fitting TRBD1. The material sequenced was blood. The receptor's source is a woman in her thirties with Graves' ophthalmopathy. This CDR3 is CSAAPGGTEAFF. The CDR3, as DNA: TGCAGTGCTGCCCCAGGGGGCACTGAAGCTTTCTTT.